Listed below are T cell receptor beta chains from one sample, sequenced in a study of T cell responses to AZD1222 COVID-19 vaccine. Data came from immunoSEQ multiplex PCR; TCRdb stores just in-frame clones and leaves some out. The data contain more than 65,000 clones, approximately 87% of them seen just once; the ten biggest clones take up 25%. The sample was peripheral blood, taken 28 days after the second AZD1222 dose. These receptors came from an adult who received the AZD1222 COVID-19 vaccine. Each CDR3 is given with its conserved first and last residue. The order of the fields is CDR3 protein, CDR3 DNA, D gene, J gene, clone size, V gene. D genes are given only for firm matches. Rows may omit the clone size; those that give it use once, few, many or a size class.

CASRVGSYGYTF TGTGCCAGCAGGGTTGGGTCCTATGGCTACACCTTC . TRBJ1-2 once TRBV2
CASSSELSSGANVLTF TGTGCCAGCAGCTCCGAACTGAGCTCTGGGGCCAACGTCCTGACTTTC . TRBJ2-6 few TRBV5-6
CASYSGANVLTF TGTGCCAGCTACTCTGGGGCCAACGTCCTGACTTTC . TRBJ2-6 . TRBV6-5
CASSERGSQGNTIYF TGTGCCAGCAGCGAAAGGGGGTCCCAGGGAAACACCATATATTTT . TRBJ1-3 . TRBV11-2
CASSPTPGSSSYEQYF TGTGCCAGCAGCCCTACACCGGGGAGCTCGTCCTACGAGCAGTACTTC . TRBJ2-7 . TRBV5-5
CASSPINPPNEKLFF TGTGCCAGCAGCCCCATTAACCCGCCTAATGAAAAACTGTTTTTT . TRBJ1-4 . TRBV11-2
CASSPARLNTEAFF TGTGCCAGCAGCCCCGCGAGGCTGAACACTGAAGCTTTCTTT . TRBJ1-1 . TRBV6-5
CASSLRLAGLSTDTQYF TGTGCCAGCAGCTTAAGACTAGCGGGCCTTAGCACAGATACGCAGTATTTT TRBD2 TRBJ2-3 . TRBV7-2
CASSPTGGHYEQYF TGTGCCAGCAGCCCTACGGGGGGACACTACGAGCAGTACTTC . TRBJ2-7 . TRBV5-5
CASRRTIDRRYGYTF TGTGCCAGCAGACGAACAATCGACAGGCGCTATGGCTACACCTTC . TRBJ1-2 once TRBV11-2
CASSQERTSTDTQYF TGTGCCAGCAGCCAAGAGCGTACTAGCACAGATACGCAGTATTTT . TRBJ2-3 few TRBV4-2
CASSQDRGSNEKLFF TGCGCCAGCAGCCAGGACAGGGGGTCTAATGAAAAACTGTTTTTT TRBD1 TRBJ1-4 . TRBV5-1
CASSPSSDSNQPQHF TGTGCCAGCTCACCGAGTTCAGATAGCAATCAGCCCCAGCATTTT . TRBJ1-5 few TRBV18
CASSRDREAGANVLTF TGTGCCAGCAGCCGGGACAGGGAGGCTGGGGCCAACGTCCTGACTTTC TRBD1 TRBJ2-6 . TRBV6-4
CASSPAFGSDRPGF TGTGCCAGCAGCCCCGCTTTCGGGTCCGACAGGCCAGGGTTC . TRBJ2-7 . TRBV7-2
CASSRLPLDGYTF TGTGCCAGCAGCCGCCTCCCCTTAGACGGCTACACCTTC . TRBJ1-2 . TRBV11-2
CASSPRTVISYEQYF TGTGCCAGCAGCCCCAGAACAGTTATCTCCTACGAGCAGTACTTC . TRBJ2-7 . TRBV7-9
CASSRDPSALEFF TGTGCCAGCTCACGCGACCCCTCCGCGTTGGAGTTCTTC . TRBJ2-1 . TRBV18
CPSLTLRDGGQREQFF TGTCCCAGTCTAACACTCCGCGACGGGGGGCAAAGGGAGCAGTTCTTC . TRBJ2-1 . TRBV11-2
CASSDLRGTSPLHF TGCGCCAGCAGTGATCTACGTGGGACTTCACCCCTCCACTTT . TRBJ1-6 few TRBV10-1
CASLDDIEAFF TGTGCCAGCCTAGATGATATAGAAGCTTTCTTT . TRBJ1-1 . TRBV6-5
CASSSDSYGYTF TGTGCCAGCAGCTCAGATTCCTATGGCTACACCTTC . TRBJ1-2 once TRBV5-4
CASSLDTGTGHNEQFF TGTGCCAGCAGCTTGGATACCGGGACAGGTCATAATGAGCAGTTCTTC TRBD1 TRBJ2-1 . TRBV5-8
CSVGVGLDEQYF TGCAGCGTTGGGGTAGGGTTAGACGAGCAGTACTTC . TRBJ2-7 . TRBV29-1
CASSFARDLMVDTQYF TGCGCCAGCAGCTTTGCTCGGGACTTAATGGTCGATACGCAGTATTTT . TRBJ2-3 once TRBV5-1
CATRPGLNQPQHF TGTGCCACCCGACCGGGCCTCAATCAGCCCCAGCATTTT . TRBJ1-5 . TRBV6-5
CASSAGERDDQPQHF TGTGCCAGCAGCGCAGGGGAACGGGATGATCAGCCCCAGCATTTT . TRBJ1-5 . TRBV6-5
CASSASKGKGETQYF TGTGCCAGCAGTGCAAGTAAGGGGAAGGGAGAGACCCAGTACTTC . TRBJ2-5 . TRBV2
CASSIGKGENTEAFF TGTGCCAGTAGTATAGGCAAGGGAGAGAACACTGAAGCTTTCTTT . TRBJ1-1 . TRBV19
CASSLAPPGGGETQYF TGTGCCAGCAGCTTAGCGCCGCCGGGGGGAGGAGAGACCCAGTACTTC TRBD2 TRBJ2-5 few TRBV7-6
CASSDRTDGYTF TGTGCCAGCAGTGACCGGACGGATGGCTACACCTTC . TRBJ1-2 . TRBV6-1
CASSREDSGPGNTIYF TGTGCCAGCAGCAGAGAGGACAGCGGACCAGGAAACACCATATATTTT . TRBJ1-3 . TRBV7-9
CASSLAGGSPNYGYTF TGTGCCAGCAGCTTGGCAGGGGGGTCCCCTAACTATGGCTACACCTTC TRBD1 TRBJ1-2 . TRBV5-4
CASSAGGDLAGPYPGEQYF TGTGCCAGCAGCGCCGGAGGCGACCTAGCGGGACCCTACCCGGGCGAGCAGTACTTC TRBD2 TRBJ2-7 . TRBV7-6
CASSQPTDNQPQHF TGTGCCAGCAGCCAACCGACAGACAATCAGCCCCAGCATTTT . TRBJ1-5 . TRBV4-2
CASSLSGTGGYGYTF TGTGCCAGCAGCTTATCCGGGACAGGGGGATATGGCTACACCTTC TRBD1 TRBJ1-2 . TRBV7-2
CASSLQSGTDNYGYTF TGTGCCAGCAGCTTACAGTCAGGGACGGACAACTATGGCTACACCTTC . TRBJ1-2 once TRBV7-9
CASSLWGANGNTIYF TGTGCCAGCAGTTTATGGGGGGCTAACGGAAACACCATATATTTT . TRBJ1-3 . TRBV27
CASSTGGGWGNTEAFF TGTGCCAGCAGCACAGGGGGGGGCTGGGGGAACACTGAAGCTTTCTTT TRBD1 TRBJ1-1 once TRBV11-3
CASSLETGGEQYF TGCGCCAGCAGCTTGGAGACAGGGGGTGAGCAGTACTTC TRBD1 TRBJ2-7 . TRBV5-1
CASGLARTGRLPNTEAFF TGTGCTAGTGGTTTGGCCCGGACAGGCCGCCTGCCGAACACTGAAGCTTTCTTT TRBD1 TRBJ1-1 . TRBV12-5
CASSAQGALVNTEAFF TGTGCCAGCAGCGCCCAGGGGGCTTTAGTCAACACTGAAGCTTTCTTT TRBD1 TRBJ1-1 . TRBV9
CASSLQGAPNTEAFF TGTGCCAGCAGTCTTCAGGGGGCGCCGAACACTGAAGCTTTCTTT TRBD1 TRBJ1-1 . TRBV6-5
CASSLGRYYGYTF TGTGCCAGCAGCTTAGGCAGATACTATGGCTACACCTTC . TRBJ1-2 . TRBV7-2
CASSYLTSGPQRNEQFF TGTGCCAGCAGCTACCTGACTAGCGGGCCACAACGCAATGAGCAGTTCTTC TRBD2 TRBJ2-1 . TRBV7-7
CAGSPDSGLRYEQYF TGTGCCGGCAGTCCTGATAGCGGCCTCCGCTACGAGCAGTACTTC . TRBJ2-7 . TRBV27
CSASRGTSQGTQYF TGCAGTGCCAGTCGCGGGACTAGCCAAGGGACCCAGTACTTC TRBD2 TRBJ2-5 once TRBV20-1
CASGLKLGLGPTHSPLHF TGTGCTAGTGGTTTGAAGTTGGGTTTGGGCCCAACCCATTCACCCCTCCACTTT . TRBJ1-6 . TRBV12-5
CASSLQPSTDTQYF TGTGCCAGCAGCTTACAGCCTAGCACAGATACGCAGTATTTT . TRBJ2-3 . TRBV11-3
CASSIDRGTYNEQFF TGTGCCAGTAGTATAGATAGGGGAACTTACAATGAGCAGTTCTTC . TRBJ2-1 . TRBV19
CASSIDPGQPQHF TGTGCCAGTAGTATAGATCCGGGGCAGCCCCAGCATTTT . TRBJ1-5 . TRBV19
CASSIPGAGNTEAFF TGTGCCAGTAGTATACCCGGGGCAGGGAACACTGAAGCTTTCTTT . TRBJ1-1 . TRBV19
CARSGEQYF TGTGCCAGGTCGGGCGAGCAGTACTTC . TRBJ2-7 . TRBV11-3
CASSARSLAGGENNEQFF TGTGCCAGCAGCGCCCGTTCCCTAGCGGGAGGAGAGAACAATGAGCAGTTCTTC TRBD2 TRBJ2-1 . TRBV27
CASRSGTSNTGELFF TGTGCCAGCAGATCCGGGACATCGAACACCGGGGAGCTGTTTTTT . TRBJ2-2 . TRBV6-5